The 13 T cell receptor beta chains below were found in one sample sequenced in a study of CD8 T cells in Susac syndrome. An input of about 0.5 to 1 ug of RNA was subjected to reverse transcription using random hexamers. TCRdb reprocessed the immunoSEQ multiplex PCR reads with MiXCR, giving one entry per CDR3 protein. The repertoire consists of hundreds of thousands of distinct CDR3 sequences, with nearly 97% occurring once and the leading ten covering roughly 0.1%. Sequenced input: CD4+ T cells from PBMCs. Every receptor here comes from a human donor with multiple sclerosis.

Only one count was recorded for this clonotype. CDR3: CASTIAGGGEQFF. The CDR3 nucleotides read TGTGCCAGCACCATCGCCGGCGGGGGGGAGCAGTTCTTC. The chain links TRBV5-4 to TRBJ2-1, with 8 nucleotides matching TRBD2. This CDR3 is built from 13 residues. The junction had 9 bases not matched to a gene; V was cut back by 6 bases and J by 10 bases. Germline CDR1 SGHNT, CDR2 YYREEE (reference sequence). The whole variable domain, filled in from reference TRBV5-4 and TRBJ2-1, reads ETGVTQSPTHLIKTRGQQVTLRCSSQSGHNTVSWYQQALGQGPQFIFQYYREEENGRGNFPPRFSGLQFPNYSSELNVNALELDDSALYLCASTIAGGGEQFFGPGTRLTVL.

The chain joins TRBV4-2 to TRBJ2-7; D tentatively fits TRBD1 or TRBD2 (5 bases each). This CDR3 comprises 13 residues. Germline V lookup: CDR1 LGHNA, CDR2 YNFKEQ. Between the trimmed V and J ends, which lost 1 base and 6 bases, there was a span of 10 bases. The CDR3, as DNA: TGTGCCAGCAGCCAAGGGGACGTGTCCGAGCAGTACTTC. The encoded protein is CASSQGDVSEQYF.

The chain couples TRBV12-3 or TRBV12-4 to TRBJ2-3; D not resolved. The length of the CDR3 is 13 residues. With 5 bases removed from V and 8 bases from J, the gap between germline ends came to 14 bases. The CDR3 region has the DNA TGTGCCAGCAGTATATGGACCGCCGGTACGCAGTATTTT. Translating it yields CASSIWTAGTQYF.

The chain links TRBV29-1 to TRBJ1-5, with D possibly being TRBD1 (5 bases). Germline V gene lookup returns CDR1 SQVTM and CDR2 ANQGSEA. V lost 2 bases and J 0 bases, leaving 14 bases between the germline ends. This CDR3 comprises 16 residues. The CDR3 spells CSVESVPGSSNQPQHF. In nucleotides, the CDR3 is TGCAGCGTTGAAAGCGTGCCAGGGTCTAGCAATCAGCCCCAGCATTTT.

This chain uses TRBV20-1 with TRBJ2-1, with 14 bases aligning to TRBD2. This CDR3 has 15 amino acids. Germline V gene data show CDR1 as DFQATT and CDR2 as SNEGSKA (reference sequence). The V gene end was trimmed by 6 bases and the J gene end by 10 bases; junction bases not matched to a gene: 11. CDR3 sequence reads: CSAGTSGGLTFEQFF. The CDR3 bases are TGCAGTGCCGGGACTAGCGGGGGACTCACATTCGAGCAGTTCTTC.

The V and J genes are TRBV15 and TRBJ2-7; D is possibly TRBD1 (6 bases). This CDR3 comprises 15 residues. V was cut by 5 bases and J by 5 bases, with 19 bases left in between. Germline assignment: CDR1 LNHNV and CDR2 YYDKDF (reference sequence). The CDR3 protein is CATSGQDRRFHEQYF. In DNA, the CDR3 is TGTGCCACCAGCGGCCAAGACAGGCGCTTCCACGAGCAGTACTTC.

The J gene is TRBJ1-5, the V gene TRBV28, with unresolved D. The germline V gene encodes CDR1 MDHEN and CDR2 SYDVKM. The CDR3 sequence is 13 residues long. V shed 10 bases and J shed 3 bases, with 13 bases lying between them. Written as DNA, the CDR3 is TGTGCCACTACCCCGGCTTTCAATCAGCCCCAGCATTTT. It codes for CATTPAFNQPQHF.

The rearrangement joins TRBV3-1 to TRBJ2-3; TRBD2 is a possible D gene (5 bases). CDR1 is LGHDT, CDR2 YNNKEL, per germline (reference sequence). V lost 0 bases and J 2 bases, leaving 15 bases between the germline ends. The CDR3 covers 17 residues. The CDR3 DNA reads TGTGCCAGCAGCCAAGATTCGTCTAGCCGATACACAGATACGCAGTATTTT. It specifies CASSQDSSSRYTDTQYF.

This chain joins TRBV19 and TRBJ1-5; D may be TRBD1 (5 bases). The CDR3 totals 16 residues. V was cut by 3 bases and J by 6 bases, with 18 bases left in between. From germline, CDR1 is LNHDA and CDR2 SQIVND (reference sequence). The CDR3 loop is CASSMNLGEVGQPQHF. In DNA, the CDR3 is TGTGCCAGTAGTATGAATTTGGGGGAGGTGGGTCAGCCCCAGCATTTT.

Only a few counts were recorded for this clonotype. The CDR3 region has the DNA TGTGCCAGCAGTCCCCAGGGAAACTATGGCTACACCTTC. Translated, it gives CASSPQGNYGYTF. The chain uses TRBV12-3 or TRBV12-4 and TRBJ1-2; perhaps TRBD1 as D (5 bases). With 5 bases removed from V and 2 bases from J, the gap between germline ends came to 9 bases. This CDR3 spans 13 amino acids.

V gene TRBV5-1 combines with J gene TRBJ1-2; 7 positions match TRBD1. Germline CDR1 reads SGHRS; CDR2 reads YFSETQ. V trimming: 4 bases; J trimming: 3 bases; junction bases outside the gene matches: 6. This CDR3 has 14 residues. The DNA for the CDR3 is TGCGCCAGCAGCAGGGGAGGGGGCGACTATGGCTACACCTTC. The encoded protein is CASSRGGGDYGYTF.

The sample holds one count of this clonotype. V gene TRBV6-2 or TRBV6-3 combines with J gene TRBJ2-1; tentatively, D is TRBD2 (5 bases). The V end was cut by 8 bases, the J end by 9 bases, with 20 bases between. The CDR3 is 14 amino acids. Germline V gene lookup returns CDR1 MNHEY and CDR2 SVGEGT. The CDR3 reads CASGPVGPRVEQFF. The CDR3 region has the DNA TGTGCCAGCGGTCCAGTAGGGCCGAGGGTTGAGCAGTTCTTC.

The chain uses TRBV30 and TRBJ2-3; the D gene is possibly TRBD2 (5 bases). CDR3 length: 14 residues. Germline-derived CDR1 and CDR2 are GTSNPN and SVGIG (reference sequence). V dropped 4 bases and J dropped 0 bases, with 11 bases sitting between them. The CDR3 here is CAWNEGLSTDTQYF. In DNA form, the CDR3 reads TGTGCCTGGAATGAGGGCCTCAGCACAGATACGCAGTATTTT.